The sequence of this T cell receptor (beta chain) was determined in a study of cytomegalovirus exposure and HLA in healthy donors. About this clone: Antigen unknown.

Primers for the PCR totalled 60 Vbeta and 13 Jbeta. The data were produced by immunoSEQ multiplex PCR, yet TCRdb's version contains in-frame clones alone and is incomplete. The listing records 200,000 or so clones. Study results and limitations: Most CMV-associated TCR beta chains appeared HLA-restricted in a later analysis. Later, TCR association rates were found to vary by HLA locus, highest for DRB1 and lowest for HLA-C. Earlier results showed most TCR beta V segments being productive about 90% or about 30% of the time.

Sequencing was performed on PBMCs. The sequence derives from a boy aged 10-17 years in good health and CMV-seronegative.

CDR3: CASSVDRAGNEKLFF. In nucleotides, the CDR3 is TGCGCCAGCAGCGTCGACAGGGCGGGGAATGAAAAACTGTTTTTT. The chain is built from TRBV5-1 and TRBJ1-4; 7 bases line up with TRBD1. Trimming took 4 bases from V and 5 from J; bases not matched to a gene: 8. This CDR3 has 15 amino acids. Germline lookup yields CDR1 SGHRS and CDR2 YFSETQ.